The source of this T cell receptor beta chain is a study of blood T cell repertoires in COVID-19. Study-wide context: Whether acute or convalescent, the COVID-19 samples came from the United States, Italy and Spain. From T cells, B-cell-depleted T cells, or PBMCs came the material, which was cDNA or gDNA.

Original processing methods: The assay estimated nucleated cells by amplifying reference gene primers. TCRdb keeps only in-frame clones here, not all; method: immunoSEQ multiplex PCR. That table supplies the V and J calls and clone size; D and trimming were determined from the DNA. This sample carries 250,000 or so clones, about 91% of them seen once, and the ten largest clones take around 1.5%. CDR1 and CDR2 (germline): SGHTA, FQGNSA. This CDR3 has 14 residues. V gave up 4 bases and J gave up 5 bases, with 11 bases separating them. The rearrangement links TRBV7-2 to TRBJ2-2, with D possibly being TRBD2 (6 bases). Input material: peripheral blood. The TCR originated in a man aged 80 or over with acute or convalescent COVID-19. This chain's CDR3 is CASSSGLETGELFF. CDR3 coding DNA: TGTGCCAGCAGCTCGGGACTTGAAACCGGGGAGCTGTTTTTT.